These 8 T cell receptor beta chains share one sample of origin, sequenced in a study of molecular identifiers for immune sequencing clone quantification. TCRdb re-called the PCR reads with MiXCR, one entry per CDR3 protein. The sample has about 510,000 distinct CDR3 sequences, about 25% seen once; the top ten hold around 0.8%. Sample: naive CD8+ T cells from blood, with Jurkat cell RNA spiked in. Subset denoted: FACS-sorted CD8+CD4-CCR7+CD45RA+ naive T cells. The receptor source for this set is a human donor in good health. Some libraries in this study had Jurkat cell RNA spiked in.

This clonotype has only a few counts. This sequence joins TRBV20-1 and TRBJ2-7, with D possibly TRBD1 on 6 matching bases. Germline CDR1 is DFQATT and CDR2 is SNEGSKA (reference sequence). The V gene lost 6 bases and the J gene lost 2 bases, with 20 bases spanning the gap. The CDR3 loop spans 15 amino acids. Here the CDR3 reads CSAPPPTGYAYEQYF. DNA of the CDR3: TGCAGTGCCCCCCCCCCCACAGGGTACGCCTACGAGCAGTACTTC.

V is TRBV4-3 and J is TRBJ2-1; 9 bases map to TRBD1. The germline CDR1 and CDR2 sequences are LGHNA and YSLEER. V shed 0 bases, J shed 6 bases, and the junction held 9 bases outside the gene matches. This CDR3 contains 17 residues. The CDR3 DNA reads TGCGCCAGCAGCCAAGAACGGGCCCGGGACAGGGCCAATGAGCAGTTCTTC. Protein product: CASSQERARDRANEQFF.

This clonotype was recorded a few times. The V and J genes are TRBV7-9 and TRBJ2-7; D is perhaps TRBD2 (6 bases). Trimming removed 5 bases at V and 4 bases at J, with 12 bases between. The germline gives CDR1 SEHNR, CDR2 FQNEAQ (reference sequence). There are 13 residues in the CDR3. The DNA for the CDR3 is TGTGCCAGCAGCGGGGAAGGGAGGTACGAGCAGTACTTC. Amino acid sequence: CASSGEGRYEQYF.

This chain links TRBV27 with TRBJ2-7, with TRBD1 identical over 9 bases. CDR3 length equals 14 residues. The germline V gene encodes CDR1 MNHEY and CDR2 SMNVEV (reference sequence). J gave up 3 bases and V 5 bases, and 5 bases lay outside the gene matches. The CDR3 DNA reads TGTGCCAGCAGTCTACAGGGGGCGAGCTACGAGCAGTACTTC. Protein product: CASSLQGASYEQYF.

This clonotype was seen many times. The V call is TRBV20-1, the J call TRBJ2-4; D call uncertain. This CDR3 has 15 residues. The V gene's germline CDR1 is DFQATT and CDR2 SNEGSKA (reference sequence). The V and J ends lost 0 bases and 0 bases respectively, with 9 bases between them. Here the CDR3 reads CSARETQLAKNIQYF. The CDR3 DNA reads TGCAGTGCTAGAGAGACACAACTAGCCAAAAACATTCAGTACTTC.

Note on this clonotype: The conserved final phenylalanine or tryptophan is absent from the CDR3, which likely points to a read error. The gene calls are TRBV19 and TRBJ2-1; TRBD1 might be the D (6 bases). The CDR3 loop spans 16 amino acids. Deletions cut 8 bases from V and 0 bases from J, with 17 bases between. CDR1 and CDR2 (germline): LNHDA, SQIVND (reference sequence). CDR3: CASGTSTGPSYNEQFL. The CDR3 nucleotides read TGTGCCAGTGGGACATCCACAGGTCCCTCCTACAATGAGCAGTTCCTC.

CDR3: CASSEHDTKSSYNEQFF. As DNA, the CDR3 is TGTGCCAGCAGTGAACATGACACCAAAAGCTCCTACAATGAGCAGTTCTTC. V and J are TRBV6-1 and TRBJ2-1; D is ambiguous. This CDR3 contains 17 residues. Germline assignment: CDR1 MNHNS and CDR2 SASEGT. V was cut by 2 bases and J by 0 bases, with 14 bases left in between.

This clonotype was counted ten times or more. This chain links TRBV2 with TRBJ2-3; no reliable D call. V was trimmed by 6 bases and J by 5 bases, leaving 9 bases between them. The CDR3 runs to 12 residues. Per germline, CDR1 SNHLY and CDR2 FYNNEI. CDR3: CASRSLVDTQYF. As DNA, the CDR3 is TGTGCCAGCAGGTCTTTGGTAGATACGCAGTATTTT.